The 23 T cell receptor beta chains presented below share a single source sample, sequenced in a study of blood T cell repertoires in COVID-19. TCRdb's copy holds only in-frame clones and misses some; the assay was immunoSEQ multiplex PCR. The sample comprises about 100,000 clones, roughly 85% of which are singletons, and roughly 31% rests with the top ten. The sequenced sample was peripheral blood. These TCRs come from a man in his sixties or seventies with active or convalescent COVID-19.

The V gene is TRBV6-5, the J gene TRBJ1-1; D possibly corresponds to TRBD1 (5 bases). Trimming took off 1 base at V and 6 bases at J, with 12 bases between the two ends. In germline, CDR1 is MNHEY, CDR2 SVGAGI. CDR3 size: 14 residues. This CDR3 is CASSYLGRGAEAFF. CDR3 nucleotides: TGTGCCAGCAGTTACTTGGGCCGGGGGGCTGAAGCTTTCTTT.

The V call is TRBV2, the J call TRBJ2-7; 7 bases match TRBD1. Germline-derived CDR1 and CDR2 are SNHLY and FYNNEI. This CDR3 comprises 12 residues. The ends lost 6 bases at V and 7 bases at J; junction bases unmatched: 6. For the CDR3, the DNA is TGTGCCAGCAGCCGACAGGGTCAGGAGCAGTACTTC. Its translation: CASSRQGQEQYF. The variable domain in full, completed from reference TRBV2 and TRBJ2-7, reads EPEVTQTPSHQVTQMGQEVILRCVPISNHLYFYWYRQILGQKVEFLVSFYNNEISEKSEIFDDQFSVERPDGSNFTLKIRSTKLEDSAMYFCASSRQGQEQYFGPGTRLTVT.

This chain's CDR3 is CASRRGGYSYEQYF. CDR3 DNA: TGTGCCAGCAGGCGGGGGGGATACTCCTACGAGCAGTACTTC. The V call is TRBV6-5, the J call TRBJ2-7; 9 nucleotides line up with TRBD2. V lost 6 bases to trimming and J lost 0 bases; unmatched junction nucleotides: 3. This CDR3 is built from 14 residues. CDR1 is MNHEY and CDR2 is SVGAGI in the germline V gene.

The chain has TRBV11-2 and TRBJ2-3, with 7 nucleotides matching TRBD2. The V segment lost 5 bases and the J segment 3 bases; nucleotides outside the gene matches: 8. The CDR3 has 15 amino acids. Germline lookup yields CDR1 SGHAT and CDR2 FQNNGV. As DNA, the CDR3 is TGTGCCAGCAGCCCAGCCTCTAGCGGTACAGATACGCAGTATTTT. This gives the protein CASSPASSGTDTQYF. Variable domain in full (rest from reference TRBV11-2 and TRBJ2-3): EAGVAQSPRYKIIEKRQSVAFWCNPISGHATLYWYQQILGQGPKLLIQFQNNGVVDDSQLPKDRFSAERLKGVDSTLKIQPAKLEDSAVYLCASSPASSGTDTQYFGPGTRLTVL.

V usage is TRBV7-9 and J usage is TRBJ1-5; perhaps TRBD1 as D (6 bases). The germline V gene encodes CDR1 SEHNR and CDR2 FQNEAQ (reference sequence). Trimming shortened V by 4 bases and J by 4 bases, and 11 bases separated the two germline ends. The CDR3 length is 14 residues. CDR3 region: CASSSQGGNQPQHF. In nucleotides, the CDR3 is TGTGCCAGCAGCTCACAGGGAGGGAATCAGCCCCAGCATTTT.

CDR3 in amino acids: CASSQRTSGVLSTDTQYF. In DNA form, the CDR3 reads TGTGCCAGCAGCCAACGGACTAGCGGTGTCCTTAGCACAGATACGCAGTATTTT. The chain recombines TRBV7-3 with TRBJ2-3, with TRBD2 matching over 10 bases. The CDR3 spans 18 residues. Germline trimming cut 5 bases from V and 0 bases from J; bases unmatched to any gene: 11. The germline gives CDR1 SGHTA, CDR2 FQGTGA.

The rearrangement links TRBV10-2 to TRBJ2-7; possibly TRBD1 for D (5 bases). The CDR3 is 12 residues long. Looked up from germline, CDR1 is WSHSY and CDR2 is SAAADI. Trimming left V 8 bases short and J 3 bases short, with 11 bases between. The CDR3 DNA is TGCGCCAGCGCTAGGGGCGGCTACGAGCAGTACTTC. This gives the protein CASARGGYEQYF.

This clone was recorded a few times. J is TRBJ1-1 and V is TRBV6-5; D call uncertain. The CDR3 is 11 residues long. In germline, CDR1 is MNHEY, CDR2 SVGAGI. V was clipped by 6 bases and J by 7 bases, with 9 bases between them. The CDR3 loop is CASRRGSEAFF. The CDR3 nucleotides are TGTGCCAGCAGGCGCGGCAGTGAAGCTTTCTTT.

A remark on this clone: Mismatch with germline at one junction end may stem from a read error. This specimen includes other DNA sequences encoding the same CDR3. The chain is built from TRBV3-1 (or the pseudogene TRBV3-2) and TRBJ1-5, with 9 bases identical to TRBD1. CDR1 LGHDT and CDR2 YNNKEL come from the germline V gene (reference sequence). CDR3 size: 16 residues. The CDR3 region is CASSPRTGVGNQPQHF. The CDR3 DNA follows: TGTGCCAGCAGCCCCCGGACAGGGGTCGGCAATCAGCCTCAGCATTTT.

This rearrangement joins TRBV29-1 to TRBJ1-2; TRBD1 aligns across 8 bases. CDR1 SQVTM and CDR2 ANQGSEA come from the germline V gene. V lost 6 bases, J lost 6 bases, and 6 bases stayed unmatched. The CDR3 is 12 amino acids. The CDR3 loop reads CSVETGVDGYTF. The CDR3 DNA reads TGCAGCGTCGAGACAGGGGTGGATGGCTACACCTTC.

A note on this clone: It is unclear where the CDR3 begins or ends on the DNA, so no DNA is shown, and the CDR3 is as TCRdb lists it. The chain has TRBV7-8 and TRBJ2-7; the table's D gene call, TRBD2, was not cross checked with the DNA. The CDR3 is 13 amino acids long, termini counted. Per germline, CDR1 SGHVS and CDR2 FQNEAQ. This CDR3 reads CASSFWRGREQYF.

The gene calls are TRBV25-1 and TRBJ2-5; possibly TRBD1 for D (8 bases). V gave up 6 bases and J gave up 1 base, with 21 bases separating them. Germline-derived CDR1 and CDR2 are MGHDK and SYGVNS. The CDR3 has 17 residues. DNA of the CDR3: TGTGCCAGCAGACAGGGGGGGGGCAGGGGAGGCCAAGAGACCCAGTACTTC. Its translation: CASRQGGGRGGQETQYF.

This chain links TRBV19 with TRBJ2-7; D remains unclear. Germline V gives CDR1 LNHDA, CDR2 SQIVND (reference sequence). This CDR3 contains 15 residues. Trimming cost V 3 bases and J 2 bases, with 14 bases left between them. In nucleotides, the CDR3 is TGTGCCAGTAGTATGGGTTTTGACAATACCTACGAGCAGTACTTC. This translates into CASSMGFDNTYEQYF.

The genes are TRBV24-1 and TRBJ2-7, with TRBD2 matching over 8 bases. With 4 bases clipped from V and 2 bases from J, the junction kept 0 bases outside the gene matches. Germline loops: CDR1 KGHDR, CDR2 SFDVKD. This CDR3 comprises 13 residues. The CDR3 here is CATSDGGAYEQYF. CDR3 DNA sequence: TGTGCCACCAGTGACGGGGGGGCCTACGAGCAGTACTTC.

The CDR3 nucleotides read TGTGCCAGCAGCCAAGGACTGCCGAGAATTAACACTGAAGCTTTCTTT. Its translation: CASSQGLPRINTEAFF. The chain joins TRBV4-2 to TRBJ1-1; no firm D call. Trimming cost V 1 base and J 2 bases, with 14 bases left between them. Germline V CDR1 and CDR2: LGHNA, YNFKEQ. This CDR3 is built from 16 residues.

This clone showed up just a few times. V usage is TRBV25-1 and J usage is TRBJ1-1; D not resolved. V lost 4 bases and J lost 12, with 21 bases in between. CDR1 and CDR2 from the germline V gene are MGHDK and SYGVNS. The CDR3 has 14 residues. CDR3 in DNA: TGTGCCAGCAGTGTCGGTCATCCTTCGTCGGTAACTTTCTTT. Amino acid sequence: CASSVGHPSSVTFF. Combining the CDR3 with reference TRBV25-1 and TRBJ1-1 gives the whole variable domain EADIYQTPRYLVIGTGKKITLECSQTMGHDKMYWYQQDPGMELHLIHYSYGVNSTEKGDLSSESTVSRIRTEHFPLTLESARPSHTSQYLCASSVGHPSSVTFFGQGTRLTVV.

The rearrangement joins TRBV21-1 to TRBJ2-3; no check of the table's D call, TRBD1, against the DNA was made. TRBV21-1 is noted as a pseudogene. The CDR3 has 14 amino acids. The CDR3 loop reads CASSKEQGRSTQYF. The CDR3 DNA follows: TGTGCCAGCAGCAAGGAACAGGGAAGGAGTACGCAGTATTTT.

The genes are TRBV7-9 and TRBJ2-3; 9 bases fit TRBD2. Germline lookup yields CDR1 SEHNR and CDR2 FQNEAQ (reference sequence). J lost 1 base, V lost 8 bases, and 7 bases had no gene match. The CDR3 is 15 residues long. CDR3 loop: CASRDSGRGTDTQYF. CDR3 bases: TGTGCCAGCCGAGATAGCGGGAGAGGCACAGATACGCAGTATTTT.

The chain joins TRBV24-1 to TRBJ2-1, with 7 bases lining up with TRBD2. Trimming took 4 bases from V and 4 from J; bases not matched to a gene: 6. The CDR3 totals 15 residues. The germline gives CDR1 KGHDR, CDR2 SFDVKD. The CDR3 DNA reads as TGTGCCACCAGTGACGAGGCTAGCGGATACAATGAGCAGTTCTTC. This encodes CATSDEASGYNEQFF.

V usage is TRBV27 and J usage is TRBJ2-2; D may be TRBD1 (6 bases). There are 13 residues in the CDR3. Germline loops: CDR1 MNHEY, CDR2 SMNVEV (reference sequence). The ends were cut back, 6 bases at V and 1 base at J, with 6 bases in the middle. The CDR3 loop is CASRTGNTGELFF. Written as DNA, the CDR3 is TGTGCCAGCAGGACAGGGAACACCGGGGAGCTGTTTTTT.

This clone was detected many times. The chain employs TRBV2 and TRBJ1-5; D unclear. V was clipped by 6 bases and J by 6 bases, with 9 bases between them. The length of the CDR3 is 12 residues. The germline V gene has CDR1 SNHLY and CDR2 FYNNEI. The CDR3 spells CASSRTAQPQHF. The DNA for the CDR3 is TGTGCCAGCAGCCGTACAGCTCAGCCCCAGCATTTT.

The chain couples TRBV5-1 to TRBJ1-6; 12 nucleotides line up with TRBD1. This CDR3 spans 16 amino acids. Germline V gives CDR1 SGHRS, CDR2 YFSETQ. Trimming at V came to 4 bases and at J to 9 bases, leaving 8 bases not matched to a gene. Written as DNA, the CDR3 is TGCGCCAGCAGCATTTCCGGGACAGGGGGCGGTTCACCCCTCCACTTT. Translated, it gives CASSISGTGGGSPLHF.

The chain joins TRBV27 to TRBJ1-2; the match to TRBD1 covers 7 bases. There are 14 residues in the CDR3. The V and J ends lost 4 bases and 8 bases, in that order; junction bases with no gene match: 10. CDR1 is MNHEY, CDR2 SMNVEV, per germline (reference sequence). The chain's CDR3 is CASSSITGAGGYTF. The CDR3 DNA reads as TGTGCCAGCAGTTCCATCACAGGGGCGGGAGGCTACACCTTC.